Each of the 31 T cell receptor beta chains below was sequenced from the same sample in a study of memory CD4+ T cells and cytomegalovirus serostatus. The sort gate was single viable CD3+CD4+CD8-CD45RO+ cells for memory CD4+ T cells. Data came from immunoSEQ multiplex PCR; TCRdb stores just in-frame clones and leaves some out. The repertoire has roughly 76,000 clones, roughly 80% of them found once; the top ten carry 2.5% to 3%. The sample was memory CD4+ T cells from blood. Receptors originate from an adult in good health and CMV-seropositive.

This chain connects TRBV18 to TRBJ1-1; 7 bases line up with TRBD1. Germline V gene lookup returns CDR1 KGHSH and CDR2 LQKENI. The length of the CDR3 is 12 residues. The V gene end was trimmed by 3 bases and the J gene end by 5 bases; junction bases not matched to a gene: 0. The CDR3 DNA follows: TGTGCCAGCTCACCGGGACAGACTGAAGCTTTCTTT. It specifies CASSPGQTEAFF. Looking up the rest from reference TRBV18 and TRBJ1-1 gives the full variable domain: NAGVMQNPRHLVRRRGQEARLRCSPMKGHSHVYWYRQLPEEGLKFMVYLQKENIIDESGMPKERFSAEFPKEGPSILRIQQVVRGDSAAYFCASSPGQTEAFFGQGTRLTVV.

The V call is TRBV5-1, the J call TRBJ1-1; maybe TRBD1 (5 bases). Germline CDR1 SGHRS, CDR2 YFSETQ. Between the trimmed V and J ends, which lost 4 bases and 0 bases, there was a span of 10 bases. This CDR3 contains 14 residues. The CDR3: CASSGLGVNTEAFF. For the CDR3, the DNA is TGCGCCAGCAGCGGACTAGGGGTGAACACTGAAGCTTTCTTT.

V gene TRBV28 combines with J gene TRBJ2-1; either TRBD1 or TRBD2 may fit D (5 bases each). Germline values: CDR1 MDHEN, CDR2 SYDVKM. V lost 3 bases to trimming and J lost 3 bases, with 15 bases between them. The CDR3 totals 16 residues. The CDR3, as DNA: TGTGCCAGCAGTTTTCTTCCCCGGGACGACTACAATGAGCAGTTCTTC. Amino acid sequence: CASSFLPRDDYNEQFF.

The chain has TRBV12-5 and TRBJ2-6; D gene ambiguous. CDR3 size: 22 residues. V was shortened by 5 bases and J by 0 bases, with 29 bases between the two germline ends. The germline CDR1 and CDR2 sequences are LGHNT and FRNRAP. CDR3: CASGLFQNLELDPVSGANVLTF. The CDR3 bases are TGTGCTAGTGGTCTTTTTCAAAACCTTGAACTGGACCCCGTCTCTGGGGCCAACGTCCTGACTTTC.

There are a few counts of this clone. The chain combines TRBV19 with TRBJ1-1; 8 nucleotides agree with TRBD1. Losses at the gene ends were 6 bases for V and 3 bases for J; bases not matched to a gene: 3. This CDR3 spans 13 amino acids. CDR1 and CDR2 (germline): LNHDA, SQIVND (reference sequence). This chain's CDR3 is CASRGQAYTEAFF. Written as DNA, the CDR3 is TGTGCCAGTAGGGGACAGGCTTACACTGAAGCTTTCTTT. The whole variable domain, remainder taken from reference TRBV19 and TRBJ1-1, is DGGITQSPKYLFRKEGQNVTLSCEQNLNHDAMYWYRQDPGQGLRLIYYSQIVNDFQKGDIAEGYSVSREKKESFPLTVTSAQKNPTAFYLCASRGQAYTEAFFGQGTRLTVV.

The chain links TRBV6-1 to TRBJ1-2, with 7 bases matching TRBD1. Germline V CDR1 and CDR2: MNHNS, SASEGT. Losses at the gene ends were 6 bases for V and 3 bases for J; bases not matched to a gene: 4. The CDR3 sequence is 13 residues long. CDR3 in DNA: TGTGCCAGCAGGCGACAGGGATACTATGGCTACACCTTC. It codes for CASRRQGYYGYTF.

This chain connects TRBV18 to TRBJ2-5; TRBD2 might be the D (5 bases). The CDR3 covers 17 residues. Between the trimmed V and J ends, which lost 6 bases and 5 bases, there was a span of 25 bases. Germline assignment: CDR1 KGHSH and CDR2 LQKENI. Written as DNA, the CDR3 is TGTGCCAGCTCCCCGGGGTCGGCGGTTGGTCCCTCCGAGACCCAGTACTTC. Translated, it gives CASSPGSAVGPSETQYF.

The chain links TRBV29-1 to TRBJ1-4, with 7 bases that match TRBD1. V lost 7 bases and J lost 8; bases outside the gene matches: 10. CDR1 is SQVTM and CDR2 is ANQGSEA in the germline V gene. This CDR3 is built from 13 residues. The CDR3 protein is CSAFGQAGEKLFF. The CDR3, as DNA: TGCAGCGCATTCGGACAGGCGGGGGAAAAACTGTTTTTT.

The CDR3 DNA reads TGTGCCAGCAGCTTGGACGGTGGGGGGAACTACGAGCAGTACTTC. Translation: CASSLDGGGNYEQYF. The V and J genes are TRBV5-4 and TRBJ2-7, with D possibly TRBD2 on 6 matching bases. This CDR3 has 15 residues. CDR1 is SGHNT, CDR2 YYREEE, per germline (reference sequence). V was clipped by 0 bases and J by 3 bases, with 13 bases between them.

The V gene is TRBV4-1, the J gene TRBJ1-1, with D possibly matching TRBD1 (6 bases). The CDR3 covers 15 residues. Trimming took off 1 base at V and 2 bases at J, with 11 bases between the two ends. The germline V gene encodes CDR1 MGHRA and CDR2 YSYEKL. Written as DNA, the CDR3 is TGCGCCAGCAGCCAAGTCACAGGGACTAACACTGAAGCTTTCTTT. Translated, it gives CASSQVTGTNTEAFF.

The rearrangement joins TRBV10-1 to TRBJ2-7, with D uncertain. This CDR3 is 15 amino acids long. Germline CDR1 is WNHNN and CDR2 is SYGVQD (reference sequence). Trimming cost V 1 base and J 2 bases, with 12 bases left between them. This CDR3 reads CASSEWAGIPYEQYV. The DNA of the CDR3 is TGCGCCAGCAGTGAGTGGGCAGGTATTCCCTACGAGCAGTACGTC.

This chain links TRBV29-1 with TRBJ1-3; no firm D call. The V end was cut by 4 bases, the J end by 4 bases, with 5 bases between. Per the germline V gene, CDR1 is SQVTM and CDR2 is ANQGSEA. The CDR3 spans 11 residues. For the CDR3, the DNA is TGCAGCGTTGTGTCGGGAAACACCATATATTTT. Translating it yields CSVVSGNTIYF.

CDR3 nucleotide sequence: TGTGCCAGCAGCTTTCTCCAGTGGACCCCATTAGGCACTGAAGCTTTCTTT. It codes for CASSFLQWTPLGTEAFF. V is TRBV11-3 and J is TRBJ1-1; D ambiguous. Germline V lookup: CDR1 SGHNT, CDR2 YENEEA. V lost 3 bases and J lost 4, with 21 bases in between. There are 17 residues in the CDR3.

This chain connects TRBV28 to TRBJ2-2; D remains unclear. The CDR3 totals 12 residues. Germline CDR1 MDHEN, CDR2 SYDVKM. V was trimmed by 6 bases and J by 5 bases, leaving 7 bases between them. The CDR3 sequence: CASRKSTGELFF. Written as DNA, the CDR3 is TGTGCCAGCAGGAAATCTACCGGGGAGCTGTTTTTT.

The V gene is TRBV27, the J gene TRBJ1-2; no clear D. The CDR3 contains 13 residues. The germline gives CDR1 MNHEY, CDR2 SMNVEV (reference sequence). V was pared by 7 bases and J by 3 bases, with 12 bases between. CDR3 coding DNA: TGTGCCAGCACTTCGGACGGTGACTATGGCTACACCTTC. This gives the protein CASTSDGDYGYTF.

The chain joins TRBV5-4 to TRBJ1-4; D not resolved. Germline CDR1 SGHNT, CDR2 YYREEE (reference sequence). V dropped 1 base and J dropped 5 bases, with 12 bases sitting between them. The CDR3 runs 15 residues. CDR3 amino acids: CASSLSAALNEKLFF. Written as DNA, the CDR3 is TGTGCCAGCAGCTTGTCGGCAGCGCTCAATGAAAAACTGTTTTTT.

The V gene is TRBV5-5, the J gene TRBJ2-3, with D hard to call. CDR1 SGHKS and CDR2 YYEKEE come from the germline V gene (reference sequence). This CDR3 region has 14 residues. V lost 1 base to trimming and J lost 4 bases, with 10 bases between them. The CDR3 protein is CASSLIPAADTQYF. The CDR3 DNA reads TGTGCCAGCAGCTTGATTCCCGCGGCAGATACGCAGTATTTT.

A few counts support this clone. CDR3 region: CASSPQEQTNEQFF. DNA for the CDR3: TGTGCCAGCTCACCCCAGGAGCAGACCAATGAGCAGTTCTTC. The chain has TRBV18 and TRBJ2-1; D is unresolved. Per the germline V gene, CDR1 is KGHSH and CDR2 is LQKENI. Trimming shortened V by 3 bases and J by 6 bases, and 12 bases separated the two germline ends. This CDR3 is 14 amino acids long. Variable domain in full (rest from reference TRBV18 and TRBJ2-1): NAGVMQNPRHLVRRRGQEARLRCSPMKGHSHVYWYRQLPEEGLKFMVYLQKENIIDESGMPKERFSAEFPKEGPSILRIQQVVRGDSAAYFCASSPQEQTNEQFFGPGTRLTVL.

V gene TRBV4-3 combines with J gene TRBJ2-2; D gene ambiguous. The V gene lost 0 bases and the J gene lost 7 bases, with 15 bases spanning the gap. Germline-derived CDR1 and CDR2 are LGHNA and YSLEER. CDR3 length equals 16 residues. CDR3 in amino acids: CASSQETRDKIGELFF. CDR3 coding DNA: TGCGCCAGCAGCCAAGAAACCCGTGACAAAATCGGGGAGCTGTTTTTT.

This rearrangement joins TRBV7-6 to TRBJ2-4; TRBD2 aligns across 8 bases. Trimming cost V 4 bases and J 3 bases; bases outside gene matches: 14. In germline, CDR1 is SGHVS, CDR2 FNYEAQ. The CDR3 length is 18 residues. The CDR3 DNA sequence: TGTGCCAGCAGCTCTCTGACCGGGACTAGGGGTGGCAAAAACATTCAGTACTTC. Amino acid sequence: CASSSLTGTRGGKNIQYF. Drawing the rest from reference TRBV7-6 and TRBJ2-4, the complete variable domain is GAGVSQSPRYKVTKRGQDVALRCDPISGHVSLYWYRQALGQGPEFLTYFNYEAQQDKSGLPNDRFSAERPEGSISTLTIQRTEQRDSAMYRCASSSLTGTRGGKNIQYFGAGTRLSVL.

The V gene is TRBV2, the J gene TRBJ2-7, with TRBD1 matching 7 bases. The V segment lost 6 bases and the J segment 0 bases; nucleotides outside the gene matches: 5. The germline CDR1 and CDR2 sequences are SNHLY and FYNNEI. The CDR3 spans 14 residues. The CDR3 DNA reads TGTGCCAGCAGGACGACAGGGATCTCCTACGAGCAGTACGTC. Its translation is CASRTTGISYEQYV.

The CDR3 sequence is CASSLAGIGTEAFF. DNA of the CDR3: TGCGCCAGCAGCTTGGCAGGGATCGGGACTGAAGCTTTCTTT. The V gene is TRBV5-1, the J gene TRBJ1-1, with D possibly matching TRBD1 (5 bases). The germline V gene has CDR1 SGHRS and CDR2 YFSETQ. Between the trimmed V and J ends, which lost 0 bases and 5 bases, there was a span of 11 bases. CDR3 length: 14 residues.

V is TRBV5-8 and J is TRBJ2-1; D may match TRBD1 or TRBD2 (5 bases each). This CDR3 comprises 14 residues. From germline, CDR1 is SGHTS and CDR2 YDEGEE. V lost 2 bases and J lost 12, with 18 bases in between. Here the CDR3 DNA reads TGTGCCAGCAGCTTTTACGTCCGGGGTCAGGGGCAGTTCTTC. Translation gives CASSFYVRGQGQFF.

This clone has a handful of counts. The chain uses TRBV29-1 and TRBJ1-1, with D perhaps TRBD1 (5 bases). The CDR3 totals 13 residues. Trimming took off 6 bases at V and 1 base at J, with 12 bases between the two ends. The germline V gene has CDR1 SQVTM and CDR2 ANQGSEA. The CDR3 is CSVTGTWNTEAFF. CDR3 nucleotide sequence: TGCAGCGTCACCGGGACTTGGAACACTGAAGCTTTCTTT.

The chain employs TRBV30 and TRBJ2-2; TRBD1 might be the D (5 bases). This CDR3 region has 16 residues. Germline CDR1 and CDR2: GTSNPN and SVGIG (reference sequence). Between the trimmed V and J ends, which lost 5 bases and 0 bases, there was a span of 16 bases. The CDR3 region is CAWLPLGHTNTGELFF. The CDR3 bases are TGTGCCTGGCTTCCCCTCGGACACACGAACACCGGGGAGCTGTTTTTT.

The genes are TRBV18 and TRBJ1-2; 7 nucleotides line up with TRBD1. In germline, CDR1 is KGHSH, CDR2 LQKENI. The length of the CDR3 is 15 residues. V gave up 1 base and J gave up 4 bases; unmatched junction bases: 6. In DNA, the CDR3 is TGTGCCAGCTCACCACGAGGGGGCCAGGGCTATGGCTACACCTTC. This gives the protein CASSPRGGQGYGYTF.

The chain employs TRBV30 and TRBJ1-4, with D unclear. V lost 3 bases to trimming and J lost 8 bases, with 13 bases between them. The length of the CDR3 is 13 residues. The germline V gene has CDR1 GTSNPN and CDR2 SVGIG (reference sequence). The CDR3 reads CAWSGLEDEKLFF. CDR3 coding DNA: TGTGCCTGGAGCGGTCTAGAAGACGAAAAACTGTTTTTT.

The V gene is TRBV18, the J gene TRBJ1-5; possibly TRBD1 for D (5 bases). The CDR3 is made up of 15 amino acids. The germline gives CDR1 KGHSH, CDR2 LQKENI. V lost 4 bases and J lost 3, with 13 bases in between. The CDR3 spells CASSLGVGTNQPQHF. The DNA for the CDR3 is TGTGCCAGCTCACTCGGAGTAGGGACCAATCAGCCCCAGCATTTT.

The chain has TRBV5-4 and TRBJ2-2, with TRBD2 matching over 10 bases. V was pared by 4 bases and J by 4 bases, with 10 bases of the junction left unmatched. The CDR3 has 17 residues. CDR1 is SGHNT and CDR2 is YYREEE in the germline V gene (reference sequence). CDR3 protein: CASSAASGSRFTGELFF. Here the CDR3 DNA reads TGTGCCAGCAGCGCCGCTAGCGGGAGTCGGTTCACCGGGGAGCTGTTTTTT.

This chain's CDR3 is CAITLASGGRNSYNEQFF. The CDR3 DNA is TGTGCCATCACCCTGGCTAGCGGGGGACGTAACTCCTACAATGAGCAGTTCTTC. J is TRBJ2-1 and V is TRBV10-3; 10 nucleotides match TRBD2. The CDR3 covers 18 residues. Germline loops: CDR1 ENHRY, CDR2 SYGVKD. V shed 7 bases and J 0 bases; nucleotides not matched to a gene: 12.

As concerns this clone: This same CDR3 is encoded by further DNA sequences in the sample. The chain combines TRBV30 with TRBJ2-1; D not certain. The CDR3 contains 11 residues. Per the germline V gene, CDR1 is GTSNPN and CDR2 is SVGIG (reference sequence). Between the trimmed V and J ends, which lost 1 base and 5 bases, there was a span of 3 bases. For the CDR3, the DNA is TGTGCCTGGAGTGACAACAATGAGCAGTTCTTC. Translating gives CAWSDNNEQFF.